This record concerns one TCR beta chain sequence. This sample was included in a study of blood T cell repertoires in COVID-19. In the study overall: Samples representing acute and convalescent COVID-19 were sourced from the United States, Italy and Spain. PBMCs, B-cell-depleted T cells, or T cells were the source of the cDNA or gDNA that made up the material.

Per the original methods: From reference gene primer amplification, estimates of nucleated cell counts were derived. Some clones are missing from TCRdb's copy, which holds only in-frame ones; the method was immunoSEQ multiplex PCR. The V and J calls and the clone size are those of that table, but D and trimming were determined from the DNA. The repertoire holds 130,000 to 150,000 clones, with around 83% as singletons. Sequenced input: peripheral blood. The receptor comes from a man in his fifties or sixties with active or convalescent COVID-19.

CDR3 sequence (DNA): TGTGCCAGCAGCGAGACAGGGGCCTCGATGAACACTGAAGCTTTCTTT. This sequence encodes CASSETGASMNTEAFF. The chain recombines TRBV5-6 with TRBJ1-1; 8 bases agree with TRBD1. Germline V lookup: CDR1 SGHDT, CDR2 YYEEEE. The CDR3 is 16 residues long. Trimming removed 4 bases from V and 0 bases from J; junction bases left unmatched: 8.